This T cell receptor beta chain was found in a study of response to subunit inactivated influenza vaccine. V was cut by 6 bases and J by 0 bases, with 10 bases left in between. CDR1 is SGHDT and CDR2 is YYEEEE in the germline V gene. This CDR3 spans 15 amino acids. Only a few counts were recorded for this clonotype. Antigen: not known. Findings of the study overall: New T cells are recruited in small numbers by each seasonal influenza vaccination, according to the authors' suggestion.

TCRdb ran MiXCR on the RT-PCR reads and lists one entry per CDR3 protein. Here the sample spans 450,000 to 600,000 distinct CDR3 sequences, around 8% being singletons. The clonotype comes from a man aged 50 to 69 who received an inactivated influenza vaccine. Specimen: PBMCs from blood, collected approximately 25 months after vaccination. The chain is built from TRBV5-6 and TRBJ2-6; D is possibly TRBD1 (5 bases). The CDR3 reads CASNLGPSGANVLTF. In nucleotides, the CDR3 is TGTGCCAGCAATTTGGGGCCCTCTGGGGCCAACGTCCTGACTTTC.